These 11 T cell receptor beta chains were sequenced from one sample in a study of T-cell memory formation after mild COVID-19. TCRdb passed the 5' RACE reads through MiXCR, listing each CDR3 protein once. The data show fewer than 250,000 distinct CDR3 sequences, with about 16% seen just once and around 2% held by the top ten. Sequenced sample: PBMCs or a T cell subset sorted from them (not recorded which). All receptors derive from an adult woman who had mild COVID-19 (a few samples of this study predate the infection). Cell type and time point are not known.

The J gene is TRBJ1-2, the V gene TRBV4-1; 9 positions agree with TRBD1. CDR1 MGHRA and CDR2 YSYEKL come from the germline V gene. This CDR3 region has 14 residues. Germline trimming cut 4 bases from V and 5 bases from J; bases unmatched to any gene: 5. CDR3 in DNA: TGCGCCAGCAGCCGCCCGGGACAGGGTTATGGCTACACCTTC. The encoded protein is CASSRPGQGYGYTF.

This CDR3 reads CASSLDFPGGAQYF. The CDR3 region has the DNA TGCGCCAGCAGCTTGGATTTTCCGGGAGGGGCCCAGTACTTC. This chain joins TRBV5-1 and TRBJ2-5, with 8 bases fitting TRBD2. V lost 0 bases and J lost 9; bases outside the gene matches: 7. The CDR3 is 14 amino acids. Germline loops: CDR1 SGHRS, CDR2 YFSETQ.

This clonotype has only a few counts. This rearrangement joins TRBV19 to TRBJ2-2; possible D gene TRBD1, 5 bases. The CDR3 is made up of 15 amino acids. Looked up from germline, CDR1 is LNHDA and CDR2 is SQIVND (reference sequence). The ends were cut back, 1 base at V and 4 bases at J, with 10 bases in the middle. The CDR3 loop is CASSIGRGSTGELFF. As DNA, the CDR3 is TGTGCCAGTAGTATAGGAAGGGGCAGCACCGGGGAGCTGTTTTTT.

Ten or more counts support this clonotype. J is TRBJ1-5 and V is TRBV12-3 or TRBV12-4; tentatively, D is TRBD1 (5 bases). Trimming pared 5 bases from V and 7 bases from J, leaving 15 bases between. The CDR3 contains 14 residues. CDR3 loop: CASSPSWGSQPQHF. Here the CDR3 DNA reads TGTGCCAGCAGTCCTAGTTGGGGCTCCCAGCCCCAGCATTTT.

This clonotype was seen ten or more times. The chain uses TRBV5-4 and TRBJ2-4, with D hard to call. Trimming left V 2 bases short and J 1 base short, with 13 bases between. Germline V gene lookup returns CDR1 SGHNT and CDR2 YYREEE (reference sequence). This CDR3 is 16 amino acids long. In DNA, the CDR3 is TGTGCCAGCAGCTTACCTGGGGATAGGGCCAAAAACATTCAGTACTTC. Protein: CASSLPGDRAKNIQYF.

Only a few counts were recorded for this clonotype. The rearrangement joins TRBV24-1 to TRBJ2-5; 8 bases align to TRBD2. The V gene's germline CDR1 is KGHDR and CDR2 SFDVKD. The CDR3 loop spans 15 amino acids. Trimming cost V 2 bases and J 4 bases; bases outside gene matches: 5. CDR3 amino acids: CATSDSRGGLETQYF. The CDR3 DNA sequence: TGTGCCACCAGTGATTCACGGGGGGGATTAGAGACCCAGTACTTC.

The chain links TRBV7-9 to TRBJ1-1, with D tentatively TRBD1 (5 bases). The V gene lost 4 bases and the J gene lost 11 bases, with 17 bases spanning the gap. The CDR3 totals 13 residues. The germline V gene encodes CDR1 SEHNR and CDR2 FQNEAQ (reference sequence). CDR3 in amino acids: CASSSSGGLEAFF. CDR3 DNA sequence: TGTGCCAGCAGCTCTAGTGGGGGTTTAGAGGCTTTCTTT.

There are many counts of this clonotype. V gene TRBV6-2 or TRBV6-3 combines with J gene TRBJ2-5, with 8 bases lining up with TRBD2. The CDR3 loop spans 12 amino acids. Germline values: CDR1 MNHEY, CDR2 SVGEGT. The trim removed 6 bases at V and 5 bases at J, leaving 2 bases unmatched. CDR3 sequence: CASSRGGETQYF. CDR3 bases: TGTGCCAGCAGCCGCGGGGGGGAGACCCAGTACTTC.

V and J are TRBV20-1 and TRBJ2-1; D not certain. V was trimmed by 1 base and J by 2 bases, leaving 24 bases between them. The CDR3 extends over 19 amino acids. Germline V lookup: CDR1 DFQATT, CDR2 SNEGSKA (reference sequence). The CDR3 DNA follows: TGCAGTGCTAGAGTGGCCCGGAACCAGGCAACATTGACCTACAATGAGCAGTTCTTC. Its protein is CSARVARNQATLTYNEQFF.

The CDR3 here is CSVALAGGTTDTQYF. The CDR3 DNA reads as TGCAGCGTTGCACTAGCGGGGGGGACCACAGATACGCAGTATTTT. The V call is TRBV29-1, the J call TRBJ2-3; 13 positions agree with TRBD2. The CDR3 runs 15 residues. From germline, CDR1 is SQVTM and CDR2 ANQGSEA. Unmatched junction bases numbered 3, after V lost 4 bases and J lost 2 bases.

This clonotype was found a few times. This chain uses TRBV3-1 with TRBJ1-5, with D perhaps TRBD1 (6 bases). The germline V gene encodes CDR1 LGHDT and CDR2 YNNKEL (reference sequence). The CDR3 is made up of 15 amino acids. Between the trimmed V and J ends, which lost 2 bases and 0 bases, there was a span of 8 bases. CDR3 nucleotide sequence: TGTGCCAGCAGCCAACAGGGGAATAGCAATCAGCCCCAGCATTTT. It encodes CASSQQGNSNQPQHF. Based on the CDR3 plus reference TRBV3-1 and TRBJ1-5, the full variable domain is DTAVSQTPKYLVTQMGNDKSIKCEQNLGHDTMYWYKQDSKKFLKIMFSYNNKELIINETVPNRFSPKSPDKAHLNLHINSLELGDSAVYFCASSQQGNSNQPQHFGDGTRLSIL.